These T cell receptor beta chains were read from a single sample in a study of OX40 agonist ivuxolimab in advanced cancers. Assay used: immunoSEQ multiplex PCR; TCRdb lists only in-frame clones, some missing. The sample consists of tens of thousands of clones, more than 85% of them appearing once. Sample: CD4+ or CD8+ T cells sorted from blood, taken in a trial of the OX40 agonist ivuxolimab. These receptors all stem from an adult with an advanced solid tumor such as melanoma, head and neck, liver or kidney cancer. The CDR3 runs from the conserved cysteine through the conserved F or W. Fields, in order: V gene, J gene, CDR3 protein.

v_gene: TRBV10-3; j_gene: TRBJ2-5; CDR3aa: CASKIGGQTETQYF
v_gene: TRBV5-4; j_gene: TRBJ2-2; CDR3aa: CASSGGTSGSRLTGELFF
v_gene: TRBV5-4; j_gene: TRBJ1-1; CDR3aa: CASSWTGITTEAFF
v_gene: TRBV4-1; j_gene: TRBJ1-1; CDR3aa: CASSQEDLANTEAFF
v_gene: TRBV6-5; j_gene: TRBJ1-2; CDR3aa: CASSYSQRYGYTF
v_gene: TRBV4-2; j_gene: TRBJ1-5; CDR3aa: CASSLGQGDQPQHF
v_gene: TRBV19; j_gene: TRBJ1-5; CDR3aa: CASSIQGGQPQHF
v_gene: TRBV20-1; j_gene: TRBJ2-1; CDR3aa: CSARDNEQFF
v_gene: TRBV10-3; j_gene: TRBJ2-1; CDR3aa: CAISRLAGREEQFF
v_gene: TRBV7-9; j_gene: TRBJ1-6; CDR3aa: CASSLSDRFNSPLHF
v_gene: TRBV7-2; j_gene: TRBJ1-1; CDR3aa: CASSLRGATEAFF
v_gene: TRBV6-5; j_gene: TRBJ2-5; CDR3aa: CASNRPGQTQYF
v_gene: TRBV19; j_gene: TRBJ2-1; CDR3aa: CASAAQRANNEQFF
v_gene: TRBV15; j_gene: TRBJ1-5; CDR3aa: CATSREDRGGNQPQHF
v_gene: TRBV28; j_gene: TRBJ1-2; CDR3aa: CASSSGSYGYTF
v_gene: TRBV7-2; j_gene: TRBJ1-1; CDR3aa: CASRGITEAFF
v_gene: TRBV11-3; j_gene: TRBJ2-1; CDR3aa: CASSSPGDSSSSYNEQFF
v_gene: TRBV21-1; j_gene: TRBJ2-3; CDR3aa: CASSKDDRECGRPSTDTQYF
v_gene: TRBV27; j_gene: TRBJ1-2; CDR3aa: CASSVDRGLAGYTF
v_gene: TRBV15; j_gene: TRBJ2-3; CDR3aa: CATSEAGGYTDTQYF
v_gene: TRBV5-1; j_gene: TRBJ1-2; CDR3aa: CASSLAGGGAHYGYTF
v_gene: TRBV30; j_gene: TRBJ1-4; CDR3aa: CAWSKGQGGEKLFF
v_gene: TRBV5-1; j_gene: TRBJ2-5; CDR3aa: CASSPPGLEQYF
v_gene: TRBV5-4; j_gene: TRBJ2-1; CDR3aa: CASSPESSGRIKNEQFF
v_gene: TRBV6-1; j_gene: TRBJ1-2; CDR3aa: CASSEAHGANYGYTF
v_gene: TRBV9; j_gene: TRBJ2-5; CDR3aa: CASSAGQGIETQYF
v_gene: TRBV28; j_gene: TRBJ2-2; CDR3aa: CASSPSGVGELFF
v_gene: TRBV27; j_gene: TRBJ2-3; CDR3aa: CASSPGTGIRTDTQYF
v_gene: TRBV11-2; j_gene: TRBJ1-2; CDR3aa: CASSLEWASGYTF
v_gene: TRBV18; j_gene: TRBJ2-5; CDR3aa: CASSPSQGARKTQYF
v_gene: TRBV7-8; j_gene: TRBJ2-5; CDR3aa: CASSLRSGGGTQYF
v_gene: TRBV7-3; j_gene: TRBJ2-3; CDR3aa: CASSSGGGDTQYF
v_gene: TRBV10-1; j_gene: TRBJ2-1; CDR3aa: CASSTTGANEQFF
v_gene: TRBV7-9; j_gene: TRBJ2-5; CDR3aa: CARIYPSGQETQYF
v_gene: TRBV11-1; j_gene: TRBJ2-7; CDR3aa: CASSPGTGTYEQYF
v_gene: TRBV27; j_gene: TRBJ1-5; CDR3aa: CASSSGTGGNNQPQHF
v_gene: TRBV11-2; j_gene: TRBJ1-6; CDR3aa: CASSRRSGQNSPLHF
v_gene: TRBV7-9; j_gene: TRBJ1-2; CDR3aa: CASSLSDRGDGYTF
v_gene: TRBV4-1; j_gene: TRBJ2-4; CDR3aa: CASSQPAGEQGNIQYF
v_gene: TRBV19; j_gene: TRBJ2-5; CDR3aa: CASRGLAGEWETQYF
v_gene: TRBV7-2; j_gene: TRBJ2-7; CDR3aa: CASSPTARTSGYEQYF
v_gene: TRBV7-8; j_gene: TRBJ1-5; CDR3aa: CASSLTQGARFSNQPQHF
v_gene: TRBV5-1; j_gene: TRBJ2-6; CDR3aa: CASSLTGGVSGANVLTF
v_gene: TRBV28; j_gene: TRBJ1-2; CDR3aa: CASNSWKLEGHGYTF
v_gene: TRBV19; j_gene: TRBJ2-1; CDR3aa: CASSIGQRQYNEQFF
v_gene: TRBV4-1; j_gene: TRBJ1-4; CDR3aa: CASSQRGAGDEKLFF
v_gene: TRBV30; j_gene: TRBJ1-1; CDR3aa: CAWSVVSALGTEAFF
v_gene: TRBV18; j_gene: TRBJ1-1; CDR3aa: CASSPRFSEAFF
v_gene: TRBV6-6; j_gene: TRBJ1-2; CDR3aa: CASSYGSGGGVFGYTF
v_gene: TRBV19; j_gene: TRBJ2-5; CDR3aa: CASSWGGETQYF
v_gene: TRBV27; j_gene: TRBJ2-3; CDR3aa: CASSSGQGKTDTQYF
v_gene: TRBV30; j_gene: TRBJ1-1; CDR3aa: CAQGQGNTEAFF
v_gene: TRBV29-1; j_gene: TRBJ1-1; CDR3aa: CSWGSAIEAFF
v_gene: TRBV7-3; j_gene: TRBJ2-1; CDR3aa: CASSLRTSNEQFF